This T cell receptor beta chain was recovered during a study of shared clonotypes between healthy human individuals (TCRdb year 2020). Regarding the research as a whole: A couple of women and a few men aged 18 to 49 years were included in the cohort. For each donor, CD4 naive and CD4 memory were each run on three plates, CD8 naive on two plates, and CD8 memory on one plate. Blood TCR repertoires of five healthy adults were deeply sequenced to estimate repertoire size and the extent of clonotype sharing between individuals. To increase sequencing depth and limit assay-specific biases, different laboratories used diverse techniques to prepare libraries and sequence TCR repertoires. Each donor's leukapheresis produced roughly between roughly 0.85 and 10 billion PBMCs. The paper's findings and limits, for the study overall: Sampling was restricted to blood, and TCR repertoires in tissues likely differ from the TCR repertoires found in blood. Higher generation probabilities were observed for clonotypes shared by all four sorted-subset donors than for non-shared clonotypes. Roughly 5.2% of naive CD4, around 3.5% of naive CD8, roughly 2.4% of memory CD4, and roughly 0.4% of memory CD8 clonotypes were shared across four donors. Based on pairwise subsampling, the degree of clonotype sharing among donors was expected to be affected by sequencing depth. Incomplete sequencing was indicated by rarefaction of sorted-subset datasets, despite the large sequencing depth. Larger estimated clonotype richness was generally found for naive subsets than for memory subsets. The genetic and exposure-history diversity represented was limited by the small number of donors.

Using the deep immunoSEQ assay, multiplex PCR amplified TCR CDR3 regions from genomic DNA. Genomic DNA extracted from each cell subset was distributed evenly over all wells of several immunoSEQ 96-well plates, and each plate served as one replicate. For sorted subsets, about 200 ng genomic DNA, equal to tens of thousands of T cell genomes, was loaded into each replicate PCR. Purified libraries were measured with a Qubit 3.0 fluorometer, size-checked on a Bioanalyzer 2100, and measured again with the KAPA Library Quantification kit. Every immunoSEQ 96-well plate was sequenced on a dedicated single-read 150-cycle Illumina NextSeq 550 flow cell. The paper's processing steps were these. The immunoSEQ output contained only junctional sequences without quality scores, so filtering could not match that applied to full-length reads. Sequences were annotated with PyIR, a Python wrapper for IgBLAST v1.9, using IMGT germline references to assign V/J genes and CDR3. Reads with weak V/J assignments (E-value above 1e-6), missing CDR3, stop codons, out-of-frame junctions, or ambiguous translated residues were removed. A V3J clonotype was defined by an identical inferred V gene, J gene, and CDR3 amino acid sequence. Percentage overlap between repertoires was computed as shared unique clonotypes divided by the size of the smaller repertoire. Repertoire richness was assessed with RTK rarefaction, the Chao1 estimator, and Recon v2.1 estimates of unobserved clonotypes. Generation probabilities for all TCRbeta clonotypes obtained by the gDNA method from several donors were computed using OLGA. This is the immuneACCESS table as TCRdb keeps it, with only in-frame sequences that have V and J called. A part of the clones is gone; compared with another copy, unresolved V genes explain less than half, and the rest is unexplained. That table furnishes V, J and clone size, whereas the DNA furnished D and trimming. Counted in this sample were about 1 million clones; around four fifths of them appeared once. The top ten clones comprise 1.4% to 1.5% of the sample.

On this clone: The target of this receptor is not known. No much larger clone is present one base from it, and per-base qualities are unavailable.

Healthy HIV-negative adults with no recently reported acute infections or vaccinations were included as donors. Every donor was a Caucasian adult living in Nashville, Tennessee, USA. CD4+ T cells were enriched by magnetic negative selection, after which naive cells were positively selected on CD45RA and the negative fraction was taken as the memory subset. Blood was obtained by leukapheresis, after which PBMCs were separated by Ficoll-Histopaque density gradient centrifugation and cryopreserved in liquid nitrogen vapor phase. Analytical flow cytometry was used to check the purity and quantity of every magnetically sorted T cell population. Each sorted fraction had its genomic DNA isolated and then quantified by UV absorbance on a Nanodrop 2000c. This receptor was taken from a young man in good health. Sequencing input: memory CD4+ T cells sorted from blood. Taken with the paper, the label for cell subset or site translates to: CD45RA-negative fraction.

The CDR3: CASTTEQDLNYNEQFF. The DNA sequence is as follows: TGCGCCAGCACTACCGAGCAGGACCTCAACTACAATGAGCAGTTCTTC. This chain is built from TRBV10-2 and TRBJ2-1; the D gene is unclear. Counted from cysteine to phenylalanine, this CDR3 has 16 amino acids. Only the CDR3 region is kept as DNA, spanning 48 bases read in frame from base 1. Based on the germline V gene, the CDR1 and CDR2 sequences are WSHSY and SAAADI. Deletion took 7 bases off V and 3 bases off J, with a span of 19 bases between the germline ends.